Following are 21 T cell receptor beta chains from one sample sequenced in a study of blood T cell repertoires in COVID-19. This table comes from immunoSEQ multiplex PCR, and its TCRdb copy is limited to in-frame clones, with some not included. The sample has more than 150,000 clones, more than 65% seen once. The sample was PBMCs or T cells enriched from blood (not recorded which). These receptors were obtained from a man aged 45 to 65 who had recovered from COVID-19.

This CDR3 reads CASSRGLAGMNTGELFF. The CDR3 nucleotides read TGTGCCAGTAGTAGGGGACTAGCGGGGATGAACACCGGGGAGCTGTTTTTT. The rearrangement uses TRBV19 and TRBJ2-2; 13 positions match TRBD2. Trimming cost V 4 bases and J 1 base; bases outside gene matches: 3. CDR3 length: 17 amino acids. Germline assignment: CDR1 LNHDA and CDR2 SQIVND (reference sequence).

This sequence joins TRBV19 and TRBJ2-4; TRBD2 matches 7 bases. The CDR3 has 15 amino acids. V shed 4 bases and J 8 bases; nucleotides not matched to a gene: 11. Germline-derived CDR1 and CDR2 are LNHDA and SQIVND (reference sequence). As DNA, the CDR3 is TGTGCCAGTAGTACCCGGACGGGAGGCCGGGACATTCAGTACTTC. Amino acid sequence: CASSTRTGGRDIQYF.

The sample holds a few counts of this clone. The J gene is TRBJ2-1, the V gene TRBV7-9; a possible D gene is TRBD2 (6 bases). CDR3 length: 14 amino acids. CDR1 and CDR2 from the germline V gene are SEHNR and FQNEAQ (reference sequence). The V end lost 3 bases, the J end lost 10 bases, and 16 bases lay between the germline ends. The CDR3 coding sequence is TGTGCCAGCAGCTTGGACGGGGGAGTAGCCGAGCAGTTCTTC. It specifies CASSLDGGVAEQFF.

DNA for the CDR3: TGTGCCAGCAGCTTAGGGGACAGAAACGCTTATGGCTACACCTTC. Its protein is CASSLGDRNAYGYTF. The chain combines TRBV13 with TRBJ1-2, with D tentatively TRBD1 (6 bases). Trimming removed 0 bases at V and 5 bases at J, with 13 bases between. The CDR3 totals 15 residues. Germline V gives CDR1 PRHDT, CDR2 FYEKMQ (reference sequence).

The chain combines TRBV7-9 with TRBJ1-6; the D gene is possibly TRBD1 (5 bases). CDR3 length: 14 amino acids. Germline CDR1 reads SEHNR; CDR2 reads FQNEAQ (reference sequence). Trimming pared 3 bases from V and 9 bases from J, leaving 12 bases between. CDR3 protein: CASSLSRASSPLHF. The CDR3 nucleotides are TGTGCCAGCAGCTTGTCCAGGGCAAGTTCACCCCTCCACTTT. The whole variable domain, filled in from reference TRBV7-9 and TRBJ1-6, reads DTGVSQNPRHKITKRGQNVTFRCDPISEHNRLYWYRQTLGQGPEFLTYFQNEAQLEKSRLLSDRFSAERPKGSFSTLEIQRTEQGDSAMYLCASSLSRASSPLHFGNGTRLTVT.

This chain connects TRBV6-5 to TRBJ2-7, with D perhaps TRBD1 (8 bases). Germline V CDR1 and CDR2: MNHEY, SVGAGI. The V end lost 8 bases, the J end lost 6 bases, and 17 bases lay between the germline ends. The CDR3 is 13 amino acids. CDR3: CASGPTGEGEQYF. The CDR3 coding sequence is TGTGCCAGCGGCCCGACAGGGGAGGGCGAGCAGTACTTC.

This chain joins TRBV9 and TRBJ2-2, with D tentatively TRBD1 (7 bases). The length of the CDR3 is 15 residues. Germline assignment: CDR1 SGDLS and CDR2 YYNGEE. Trimming stripped 4 bases from V and 6 bases from J, with 16 bases between. CDR3 sequence (DNA): TGTGCCAGCAGCTTACGACAGGGAGGACCCGGGGAGCTGTTTTTT. Translated: CASSLRQGGPGELFF.

The V and J genes are TRBV24-1 and TRBJ2-3; TRBD1 matches at 7 bases. Germline assignment: CDR1 KGHDR and CDR2 SFDVKD. V lost 1 base and J lost 1; bases outside the gene matches: 7. The CDR3 has 17 residues. The CDR3 nucleotides read TGTGCCACCAGTGATTTCACAGGGGAGCCCCGCACAGATACGCAGTATTTT. Translation gives CATSDFTGEPRTDTQYF.

The chain recombines TRBV5-1 with TRBJ2-3, with 8 bases identical to TRBD2. With 2 bases clipped from V and 4 bases from J, the junction kept 6 bases outside the gene matches. The germline V gene has CDR1 SGHRS and CDR2 YFSETQ. CDR3 length: 15 amino acids. The DNA for the CDR3 is TGCGCCAGCAGCTTCCCCGGGGGGGGTCCAGATACGCAGTATTTT. As protein: CASSFPGGGPDTQYF. The full variable domain, in which reference TRBV5-1 and TRBJ2-3 provide the parts outside the CDR3, is KAGVTQTPRYLIKTRGQQVTLSCSPISGHRSVSWYQQTPGQGLQFLFEYFSETQRNKGNFPGRFSGRQFSNSRSEMNVSTLELGDSALYLCASSFPGGGPDTQYFGPGTRLTVL.

J is TRBJ1-2 and V is TRBV12-3 or TRBV12-4, with D possibly TRBD1 on 5 matching bases. Trimming shortened V by 2 bases and J by 4 bases, and 8 bases separated the two germline ends. The CDR3 loop spans 13 amino acids. The CDR3, as DNA: TGTGCCAGCAGTTTAAAGGGGATCTATGGCTACACCTTC. Translation gives CASSLKGIYGYTF.

This chain links TRBV28 with TRBJ2-7; 8 bases map to TRBD1. Trimming removed 6 bases from V and 4 bases from J; junction bases left unmatched: 8. The CDR3 contains 14 residues. The germline V gene encodes CDR1 MDHEN and CDR2 SYDVKM. DNA for the CDR3: TGTGCCAGCAGCCGGACAGGGTTAATGTACGAGCAGTACTTC. Residues: CASSRTGLMYEQYF.

The chain couples TRBV27 to TRBJ2-6; D remains ambiguous. Germline V gene lookup returns CDR1 MNHEY and CDR2 SMNVEV (reference sequence). Trimming removed 5 bases from V and 10 bases from J, with 18 bases in between. CDR3 length equals 15 residues. The CDR3: CASSQANTPSNVLTF. The CDR3 coding sequence is TGTGCCAGCAGTCAGGCTAATACACCGTCTAACGTCCTGACTTTC.

The chain employs TRBV6-4 and TRBJ2-3; D possibly corresponds to TRBD1 (6 bases). This CDR3 has 14 amino acids. V lost 7 bases, J lost 4 bases, and 15 bases lay in between. Germline assignment: CDR1 MRHNA and CDR2 SNTAGT. Written as DNA, the CDR3 is TGTGCCAGCAAAATCGAACAGGGATCAGATACGCAGTATTTT. This encodes CASKIEQGSDTQYF.

The chain carries TRBV18 and TRBJ2-5; a possible D gene is TRBD2 (5 bases). V was clipped by 1 base and J by 2 bases, with 14 bases between them. The CDR3 spans 16 residues. The germline V gene encodes CDR1 KGHSH and CDR2 LQKENI. CDR3 residues: CASSPLRGTGQETQYF. The CDR3 DNA follows: TGTGCCAGCTCACCACTCCGCGGTACGGGACAAGAGACCCAGTACTTC.

The rearrangement links TRBV5-1 to TRBJ2-6, with TRBD2 matching 9 bases. There are 19 residues in the CDR3. The J segment lost 2 bases and the V segment lost 5 bases, leaving 14 bases of the junction unmatched. Germline assignment: CDR1 SGHRS and CDR2 YFSETQ. CDR3 nucleotide sequence: TGCGCCAGCAGTTTTTCTAGCGGGAACAAAATTACTGGGGCCAACGTCCTGACTTTC. It is translated as CASSFSSGNKITGANVLTF.

The chain combines TRBV6-5 with TRBJ2-7, with D possibly matching TRBD1 (6 bases). Germline-derived CDR1 and CDR2 are MNHEY and SVGAGI. Trimming removed 6 bases at V and 3 bases at J, with 15 bases between. CDR3 length equals 14 residues. CDR3 sequence (DNA): TGTGCCAGCAGGGGCCGGGACATAGACTACGAGCAGTACTTC. This codes for CASRGRDIDYEQYF.

This clone has only one observation. The chain is built from TRBV18 and TRBJ1-1, with D hard to call. CDR1 and CDR2 (germline): KGHSH, LQKENI. V lost 1 base to trimming and J lost 1 base, with 7 bases between them. The CDR3 loop spans 14 amino acids. The CDR3 DNA follows: TGTGCCAGCTCACCACAACAGCAGAACACTGAAGCTTTCTTT. It translates to CASSPQQQNTEAFF.

The V call is TRBV7-3, the J call TRBJ2-1; D not resolved. CDR3 length equals 12 residues. Per germline, CDR1 SGHTA and CDR2 FQGTGA. The V end lost 3 bases, the J end lost 12 bases, and 12 bases lay between the germline ends. CDR3 DNA sequence: TGTGCCAGCAGCTTGGGTACCGGAGTGCAGTTCTTC. It yields the protein CASSLGTGVQFF. The whole variable domain, remainder taken from reference TRBV7-3 and TRBJ2-1, is GAGVSQTPSNKVTEKGKYVELRCDPISGHTALYWYRQSLGQGPEFLIYFQGTGAADDSGLPNDRFFAVRPEGSVSTLKIQRTERGDSAVYLCASSLGTGVQFFGPGTRLTVL.

This chain links TRBV28 with TRBJ2-3; tentative D call: TRBD2 (6 bases). Trimming cost V 1 base and J 3 bases, with 11 bases left between them. CDR1 and CDR2 (germline): MDHEN, SYDVKM. This CDR3 has 15 residues. The CDR3 spells CASSLSGGVTDTQYF. CDR3 coding DNA: TGTGCCAGCAGTTTATCGGGCGGGGTGACAGATACGCAGTATTTT.

The genes are TRBV5-1 and TRBJ1-4; 10 positions match TRBD1. The CDR3 length is 15 residues. Germline loops: CDR1 SGHRS, CDR2 YFSETQ. J gave up 8 bases and V 4 bases, and 8 bases lay outside the gene matches. Written as DNA, the CDR3 is TGCGCCAGCAGCCCGACAGGGGGCGAGGAAGAAAAACTGTTTTTT. This encodes CASSPTGGEEEKLFF.

The J gene is TRBJ1-2, the V gene TRBV5-1; D unclear. The V gene's germline CDR1 is SGHRS and CDR2 YFSETQ. V was pared by 4 bases and J by 8 bases, with 9 bases between. This CDR3 region has 11 residues. The CDR3 DNA sequence: TGCGCCAGCAGCCTCGGGGAAGGCTACACCTTC. Translating gives CASSLGEGYTF.